This is a list of T cell receptor beta chains from one sample in a study of technical replicates of blood from a few donors. Measured with immunoSEQ multiplex PCR; TCRdb has only the in-frame clones, and not every one. The sample has 65,000 to 90,000 clones, 65% to 90% seen once. What was sequenced was PBMCs. These TCRs come from a human donor in good health. Some clones in this sample may be carry-over from other donors' samples. Both conserved end residues are part of each CDR3.

j_call: TRBJ1-5; v_call: TRBV6-6; cdr3_aa: CASRSGGYSNQPQHF
j_call: TRBJ1-5; v_call: TRBV19; cdr3_aa: CASRRQSYQPQHF
j_call: TRBJ2-7; v_call: TRBV29-1; cdr3_aa: CSGLSDYNIEQYF
j_call: TRBJ1-2; v_call: TRBV9; cdr3_aa: CASSVDDSLGGYTF
j_call: TRBJ2-3; v_call: TRBV7-3; cdr3_aa: CASRGAGDTQYF
j_call: TRBJ2-2; v_call: TRBV11-3; cdr3_aa: CASNLRRVNTGGELFF
j_call: TRBJ1-1; v_call: TRBV5-1; cdr3_aa: CASSLTTDKVTEAFF
j_call: TRBJ2-5; v_call: TRBV25-1; cdr3_aa: CASRSAGGQETQYF
j_call: TRBJ2-3; v_call: TRBV9; cdr3_aa: CASSVVTSESSTDTQYF
j_call: TRBJ1-6; v_call: TRBV2; cdr3_aa: CASTPTGAPPLHF
j_call: TRBJ2-7; v_call: TRBV7-6; cdr3_aa: CASSLFTGSHEQYF
j_call: TRBJ2-3; v_call: TRBV5-4; cdr3_aa: CASSWGLGDTDTQYF
j_call: TRBJ1-2; v_call: TRBV10-3; cdr3_aa: CAITESGVGGYTF
j_call: TRBJ2-5; v_call: TRBV5-1; cdr3_aa: CASKWDTQETQYF
j_call: TRBJ2-7; v_call: TRBV9; cdr3_aa: CASSGGQGSGEQYF
j_call: TRBJ1-2; v_call: TRBV5-1; cdr3_aa: CASSGQQGANYGYTF
j_call: TRBJ2-7; v_call: TRBV2; cdr3_aa: CASFRDRDNEQYF
j_call: TRBJ2-7; v_call: TRBV7-9; cdr3_aa: CASRQGSYEQYF
j_call: TRBJ2-1; v_call: TRBV21-1; cdr3_aa: CASSKEGRGNPNEQFF
j_call: TRBJ1-2; v_call: TRBV2; cdr3_aa: CASRISGTGSGGYTF
j_call: TRBJ1-3; v_call: TRBV7-6; cdr3_aa: CASSLDRWSSGNTIYF
j_call: TRBJ1-2; v_call: TRBV10-1; cdr3_aa: CASSSNPTQTENYGYTF
j_call: TRBJ2-1; v_call: TRBV30; cdr3_aa: CAWRSGGSRSEQFF
j_call: TRBJ1-5; v_call: TRBV19; cdr3_aa: CASSQTGNNNQPQHF
j_call: TRBJ2-7; v_call: TRBV7-9; cdr3_aa: CASSLAPGLAGGWQYF
j_call: TRBJ2-2; v_call: TRBV5-1; cdr3_aa: CASSLGQGTGELFF
j_call: TRBJ2-5; v_call: TRBV19; cdr3_aa: CASSMLGGMQETQYF
j_call: TRBJ2-1; v_call: TRBV2; cdr3_aa: CASTPGLAWGNEQFF
j_call: TRBJ1-2; v_call: TRBV18; cdr3_aa: CASSYSTGNYGYTF
j_call: TRBJ2-2; v_call: TRBV21-1; cdr3_aa: CAPMGDRGAGELFF
j_call: -; v_call: TRBV6-1; cdr3_aa: CASSEAPGLNNEQFF
j_call: TRBJ2-1; v_call: TRBV7-2; cdr3_aa: CASSSTAGLYNEQFF
j_call: TRBJ1-2; v_call: TRBV6-6; cdr3_aa: CASSYSGPGANYGYTF
j_call: TRBJ2-2; v_call: TRBV4-3; cdr3_aa: CATKRTGGFGDTGELFF
j_call: TRBJ2-3; v_call: TRBV9; cdr3_aa: CASSVGKGLRTDTQYF
j_call: TRBJ2-1; v_call: TRBV7-9; cdr3_aa: CASSSLARNEQFF
j_call: TRBJ2-7; v_call: TRBV7-6; cdr3_aa: CASSLAPTSGRAAYEQYF
j_call: TRBJ2-3; v_call: TRBV20-1; cdr3_aa: CSVQADTQYF
j_call: TRBJ2-7; v_call: TRBV7-4; cdr3_aa: CASSSHTSRTGDYEQYF
j_call: TRBJ1-1; v_call: TRBV4-2; cdr3_aa: CASSQEGFGGGGRTEAFF
j_call: TRBJ1-4; v_call: TRBV18; cdr3_aa: CASSPTWEEKLFF
j_call: TRBJ2-7; v_call: TRBV4-2; cdr3_aa: CASSPTSIGSYEQYF
j_call: TRBJ2-7; v_call: TRBV30; cdr3_aa: CAWSGTGDHEQYF